This record covers a single TCR beta chain. The data originate from a study of OX40 agonist ivuxolimab in advanced cancers. Study in general: The dose-escalation cohort had hepatocellular carcinoma, melanoma, renal cell or head and neck cancer.

On cycle 4 day 1 and cycle 7 day 1, as well as at baseline, blood was sampled. TCRdb keeps only in-frame clones here, not all; method: immunoSEQ multiplex PCR. The sample lists 40,000 to 45,000 clones, about four fifths seen once, with about 10% in the top ten. Losses at the gene ends were 0 bases for V and 4 bases for J; bases not matched to a gene: 5. In germline, CDR1 is SGHRS, CDR2 YFSETQ. The length of the CDR3 is 15 residues. The receptor comes from an adult with an advanced solid tumor such as melanoma, head and neck, liver or kidney cancer. The starting material was CD4+ or CD8+ T cells sorted from blood, obtained in a trial of the OX40 agonist ivuxolimab. The chain couples TRBV5-1 to TRBJ2-5, with 8 bases fitting TRBD1. The CDR3 DNA is TGCGCCAGCAGCTTGGACAGGGGGTTTGGAGAGACCCAGTACTTC. Translation gives CASSLDRGFGETQYF.